The next 27 T cell receptor beta chains were all read from a single sample in a study of T cell changes during pregnancy in multiple sclerosis. Profiled with immunoSEQ multiplex PCR; TCRdb holds only in-frame clones, not every one. This table holds over 25,000 clones, less than 90% found once. Specimen: CD8+ T cells from peripheral blood mononuclear cells, collected before pregnancy. The receptors shown here come from a female donor with multiple sclerosis, enrolled in a pregnancy study.

In DNA, the CDR3 is TGTGCCAGCAGCTTGTCTGAACTTAACTATGGCTACACCTTC. The encoded protein is CASSLSELNYGYTF. V usage is TRBV5-6 and J usage is TRBJ1-2, with D uncertain. Germline assignment: CDR1 SGHDT and CDR2 YYEEEE. V was pared by 1 base and J by 1 base, with 8 bases between. This CDR3 comprises 14 residues.

This chain links TRBV5-1 with TRBJ2-3, with 8 bases lining up with TRBD2. With V trimmed by 6 bases and J by 8 bases, 11 bases remained unmatched. Germline-derived CDR1 and CDR2 are SGHRS and YFSETQ. CDR3 size: 14 residues. CDR3 residues: CASTSGTRSSTQYF. CDR3 sequence (DNA): TGCGCCAGCACCTCGGGGACTAGGTCATCTACGCAGTATTTT.

The rearrangement uses TRBV9 and TRBJ1-3; D is possibly TRBD1 (6 bases). The CDR3 runs to 14 residues. CDR1 SGDLS and CDR2 YYNGEE come from the germline V gene. The ends were cut back, 0 bases at V and 7 bases at J, with 11 bases in the middle. The CDR3 DNA is TGTGCCAGCAGCGTAGCGGGGGGCCAGAACACCATATATTTT. Protein: CASSVAGGQNTIYF.

The genes are TRBV27 and TRBJ1-2; 7 nucleotides line up with TRBD1. V trimming: 7 bases; J trimming: 2 bases; junction bases outside the gene matches: 16. In germline, CDR1 is MNHEY, CDR2 SMNVEV (reference sequence). The CDR3 totals 17 residues. CDR3 sequence reads: CASTPQSGTESNYGYTF. The CDR3 DNA sequence: TGTGCCAGCACTCCCCAGTCCGGGACAGAATCAAACTATGGCTACACCTTC.

V usage is TRBV5-6 and J usage is TRBJ1-2, with 7 nucleotides matching TRBD1. J was trimmed by 4 bases and V by 7 bases; bases with no gene match: 10. Germline V gives CDR1 SGHDT, CDR2 YYEEEE. This CDR3 region has 14 residues. The CDR3 spells CASQLTGLSYGYTF. CDR3 DNA sequence: TGTGCCAGCCAATTGACAGGGCTTAGCTATGGCTACACCTTC.

A single count supports this clone. An end of the junction does not agree with germline; a read error may underlie this. The CDR3 loop is CASSPAGRGPREAQYF. The CDR3 DNA is TGTGCCAGCTCACCCGCCGGCAGGGGCCCAAGAGAGGCCCAGTACTTC. The chain has TRBV18 and TRBJ2-5, with a possible D match to TRBD1 (6 bases). The CDR3 totals 16 residues. CDR1 is KGHSH, CDR2 LQKENI, per germline.

This clone was observed a few times. This chain links TRBV6-1 with TRBJ2-1; 11 nucleotides line up with TRBD2. The V segment lost 4 bases and the J segment 4 bases; nucleotides outside the gene matches: 6. Germline lookup yields CDR1 MNHNS and CDR2 SASEGT. The CDR3 spans 16 residues. The CDR3 DNA reads TGTGCCAGCAGTGCAGGGACTAGCGGAGATTACAATGAGCAGTTCTTC. Translated, it gives CASSAGTSGDYNEQFF.

The chain employs TRBV18 and TRBJ2-3; D ambiguous. Trimming left V 3 bases short and J 9 bases short, with 16 bases between. Looked up from germline, CDR1 is KGHSH and CDR2 is LQKENI. CDR3 size: 14 residues. CDR3 bases: TGTGCCAGCTCACCGTCGACGCATATTAGCACGCAGTATTTT. Translated, it gives CASSPSTHISTQYF.

V usage is TRBV2 and J usage is TRBJ1-2; D uncertain. Germline values: CDR1 SNHLY, CDR2 FYNNEI. This CDR3 region has 15 residues. V gave up 0 bases and J gave up 4 bases, with 12 bases separating them. CDR3 loop: CASSEARQDSYGYTF. The CDR3 region has the DNA TGTGCCAGCAGTGAAGCGCGCCAGGACTCCTATGGCTACACCTTC. Drawing the rest from reference TRBV2 and TRBJ1-2, the complete variable domain is EPEVTQTPSHQVTQMGQEVILRCVPISNHLYFYWYRQILGQKVEFLVSFYNNEISEKSEIFDDQFSVERPDGSNFTLKIRSTKLEDSAMYFCASSEARQDSYGYTFGSGTRLTVV.

The chain is built from TRBV7-9 and TRBJ1-2; possibly TRBD1 for D (5 bases). V was pared by 4 bases and J by 4 bases, with 16 bases between. The CDR3 consists of 15 residues. Looked up from germline, CDR1 is SEHNR and CDR2 is FQNEAQ (reference sequence). The CDR3 bases are TGTGCCAGCAGCTCCCGACAGACCGACTTCTATGGCTACACCTTC. It codes for CASSSRQTDFYGYTF.

The chain joins TRBV4-1 to TRBJ1-2; no firm D call. CDR1 and CDR2 (germline): MGHRA, YSYEKL. Between the trimmed V and J ends, which lost 1 base and 5 bases, there was a span of 11 bases. The CDR3 runs to 14 residues. Here the CDR3 DNA reads TGCGCCAGCAGCCAAGCAAGCGGATATTATGGCTACACCTTC. Protein product: CASSQASGYYGYTF.

The J gene is TRBJ2-7, the V gene TRBV5-1, with TRBD1 identical over 10 bases. V gave up 0 bases and J gave up 3 bases; unmatched junction bases: 3. Germline V lookup: CDR1 SGHRS, CDR2 YFSETQ. The CDR3 has 15 residues. The CDR3 reads CASSLARTGGYEQYF. CDR3 sequence (DNA): TGCGCCAGCAGCTTGGCGCGGACAGGGGGCTACGAGCAGTACTTC.

Only a few counts were recorded for this clone. V and J are TRBV4-2 and TRBJ2-7, with TRBD1 matching over 9 bases. Trimming cost V 4 bases and J 6 bases; bases outside gene matches: 10. This CDR3 comprises 15 residues. Germline V gives CDR1 LGHNA, CDR2 YNFKEQ. CDR3 amino acids: CASSPWTGVTGEQYF. The CDR3 DNA reads as TGTGCCAGCAGCCCTTGGACAGGGGTAACAGGCGAGCAGTACTTC.

This chain links TRBV10-3 with TRBJ2-2; 7 bases map to TRBD1. The CDR3 is 13 residues long. Losses at the gene ends were 10 bases for V and 5 bases for J; bases not matched to a gene: 7. The germline gives CDR1 ENHRY, CDR2 SYGVKD. The CDR3: CATLDRQTGELFF. CDR3 sequence (DNA): TGTGCCACGTTGGACAGGCAGACCGGGGAGCTGTTTTTT.

This clone showed up just a few times. This chain uses TRBV2 with TRBJ1-5; D possibly corresponds to TRBD1 (5 bases). The CDR3 extends over 15 amino acids. Trimming removed 2 bases from V and 4 bases from J, with 12 bases in between. Germline values: CDR1 SNHLY, CDR2 FYNNEI. The CDR3 is CASSERHRSNQPQHF. CDR3 sequence (DNA): TGTGCCAGCAGTGAAAGACACAGGTCGAATCAGCCCCAGCATTTT. The full variable domain, with the rest looked up from reference TRBV2 and TRBJ1-5, is EPEVTQTPSHQVTQMGQEVILRCVPISNHLYFYWYRQILGQKVEFLVSFYNNEISEKSEIFDDQFSVERPDGSNFTLKIRSTKLEDSAMYFCASSERHRSNQPQHFGDGTRLSIL.

This chain joins TRBV7-9 and TRBJ2-1, with D possibly matching TRBD1 (6 bases). CDR1 SEHNR and CDR2 FQNEAQ come from the germline V gene (reference sequence). Trimming pared 8 bases from V and 4 bases from J, leaving 12 bases between. The CDR3 has 13 residues. DNA for the CDR3: TGTGCCAGCTCCCCAGGGGAGTACAATGAGCAGTTCTTC. It specifies CASSPGEYNEQFF.

This clone appeared once. This CDR3 is CASSSIPGQGAYEQFF. The CDR3 bases are TGTGCCAGCAGTTCAATCCCGGGACAGGGGGCCTATGAGCAGTTCTTC. J is TRBJ2-1 and V is TRBV28; 12 bases agree with TRBD1. Looked up from germline, CDR1 is MDHEN and CDR2 is SYDVKM. CDR3 length: 16 amino acids. The J segment lost 8 bases and the V segment lost 4 bases, leaving 9 bases of the junction unmatched.

This rearrangement joins TRBV9 to TRBJ2-3; the match to TRBD2 covers 10 bases. CDR3 length: 18 amino acids. V dropped 0 bases and J dropped 5; count of bases not matched to a gene: 12. The germline CDR1 and CDR2 sequences are SGDLS and YYNGEE. The DNA for the CDR3 is TGTGCCAGCAGCGTAGAAACTAGCGGGGCCACGAAGGGAGATACGCAGTATTTT. Translation gives CASSVETSGATKGDTQYF.

The CDR3 here is CASSWEVPYEQYF. The DNA for the CDR3 is TGTGCCAGCAGCTGGGAGGTCCCCTACGAGCAGTACTTC. The rearrangement links TRBV5-5 to TRBJ2-7; tentatively, D is TRBD2 (6 bases). The CDR3 spans 13 residues. V lost 3 bases and J lost 2, with 9 bases in between. The germline CDR1 and CDR2 sequences are SGHKS and YYEKEE (reference sequence).

The chain combines TRBV2 with TRBJ1-2; D unclear. CDR3 length equals 15 residues. Germline V gives CDR1 SNHLY, CDR2 FYNNEI. Trimming left V 1 base short and J 4 bases short, with 13 bases between. CDR3 coding DNA: TGTGCCAGCAGTGAAGTAGAGGGATGGGGCTATGGCTACACCTTC. Encoded protein: CASSEVEGWGYGYTF.

The rearrangement uses TRBV27 and TRBJ2-3; 8 bases agree with TRBD2. Trimming at V came to 4 bases and at J to 3 bases, leaving 3 bases not matched to a gene. Germline V gene data show CDR1 as MNHEY and CDR2 as SMNVEV (reference sequence). The CDR3 loop spans 14 amino acids. The CDR3 nucleotides are TGTGCCAGCAGTTGGACGGGAGGGACAGATACGCAGTATTTT. As protein: CASSWTGGTDTQYF.

The chain uses TRBV10-1 and TRBJ2-7, with TRBD2 matching over 13 bases. Germline V gene lookup returns CDR1 WNHNN and CDR2 SYGVQD (reference sequence). The J segment lost 0 bases and the V segment lost 7 bases, leaving 12 bases of the junction unmatched. The CDR3 sequence is 18 residues long. CDR3 sequence: CASTPRGLAGKLSYEQYF. In DNA, the CDR3 is TGCGCCAGCACCCCCCGGGGACTAGCGGGGAAACTCTCCTACGAGCAGTACTTC.

The V call is TRBV2, the J call TRBJ1-5; 8 positions agree with TRBD1. Germline lookup yields CDR1 SNHLY and CDR2 FYNNEI. The length of the CDR3 is 15 residues. After removal of 9 bases from V and 5 bases from J, the junction contained 12 bases not matched to a gene. The DNA for the CDR3 is TGTGCCAGTGCCGCCAGGGGGCCTAGGGATCAGCCCCAGCATTTT. This sequence encodes CASAARGPRDQPQHF.

The chain employs TRBV2 and TRBJ1-1, with 10 bases fitting TRBD1. The CDR3 is 15 amino acids. Trimming at V came to 8 bases and at J to 0 bases, leaving 6 bases not matched to a gene. Germline V CDR1 and CDR2: SNHLY, FYNNEI. The CDR3: CASGDRGRVNTEAFF. In nucleotides, the CDR3 is TGTGCCAGCGGGGACAGGGGAAGGGTGAACACTGAAGCTTTCTTT.

The chain recombines TRBV7-9 with TRBJ2-3; 12 bases align to TRBD2. CDR1 and CDR2 from the germline V gene are SEHNR and FQNEAQ (reference sequence). This CDR3 comprises 16 residues. V lost 5 bases and J lost 5; bases outside the gene matches: 8. The CDR3 reads CASSLRTSGEEDTQYF. In DNA form, the CDR3 reads TGTGCCAGCAGCCTTCGGACTAGCGGGGAGGAAGATACGCAGTATTTT.

V and J are TRBV7-9 and TRBJ1-1; possible D gene TRBD1, 5 bases. V dropped 5 bases and J dropped 2 bases, with 12 bases sitting between them. Germline V gene lookup returns CDR1 SEHNR and CDR2 FQNEAQ (reference sequence). The CDR3 is made up of 14 amino acids. The CDR3: CASSAGRSNTEAFF. DNA of the CDR3: TGTGCCAGCAGCGCGGGACGGTCAAACACTGAAGCTTTCTTT.

Here the CDR3 DNA reads TGCGCCAGCAGCTTATTACAGGGGGCTGAAGCTTTCTTT. Its protein is CASSLLQGAEAFF. The chain joins TRBV5-1 to TRBJ1-1; 8 bases match TRBD1. The V and J ends lost 2 bases and 6 bases, in that order; junction bases with no gene match: 3. The V gene's germline CDR1 is SGHRS and CDR2 YFSETQ. The CDR3 totals 13 residues.